One sample yielded the 21 T cell receptor beta chains listed below, sequenced in a study of radiotherapy plus CTLA-4 blockade in lung cancer. Clones were read by immunoSEQ multiplex PCR, and TCRdb kept only the in-frame ones, dropping some. The data contain approximately 67,000 clones, roughly four fifths of them singletons. The specimen was peripheral blood, collected from a patient treated with radiotherapy plus ipilimumab. The receptors stem from a human donor with non-small cell lung cancer who had a partial response to radiotherapy plus ipilimumab.

This clone occurred once. V usage is TRBV28 and J usage is TRBJ1-5; unclear D gene. The CDR3 sequence is 16 residues long. Trimming shortened V by 6 bases and J by 3 bases, and 18 bases separated the two germline ends. Germline V gene sequence: CDR1 MDHEN, CDR2 SYDVKM. CDR3: CASSRGLRAVNQPQHF. The CDR3 DNA is TGTGCCAGCAGCCGAGGACTGCGGGCGGTCAATCAGCCCCAGCATTTT.

This chain joins TRBV5-1 and TRBJ1-1; 7 bases are a match to TRBD1. The CDR3 has 15 residues. CDR1 is SGHRS and CDR2 is YFSETQ in the germline V gene. With 3 bases clipped from V and 0 bases from J, the junction kept 5 bases outside the gene matches. CDR3 sequence reads: CASSSGQLMNTEAFF. CDR3 DNA: TGCGCCAGCAGCTCGGGACAGCTGATGAACACTGAAGCTTTCTTT.

This chain links TRBV7-9 with TRBJ2-7, with D possibly matching TRBD2 (5 bases). The ends were cut back, 1 base at V and 4 bases at J, with 8 bases in the middle. The CDR3 is made up of 13 amino acids. Per the germline V gene, CDR1 is SEHNR and CDR2 is FQNEAQ (reference sequence). CDR3 amino acids: CASSLETGYEQYF. CDR3 nucleotides: TGTGCCAGCAGCTTAGAGACGGGATACGAGCAGTACTTC.

The chain is built from TRBV15 and TRBJ1-2, with TRBD1 matching over 8 bases. CDR3 size: 13 residues. CDR1 and CDR2 from the germline V gene are LNHNV and YYDKDF (reference sequence). Trimming cost V 4 bases and J 8 bases; bases outside gene matches: 6. This chain's CDR3 is CATSIRTGQGYTF. The CDR3 DNA is TGTGCCACCAGCATTCGGACAGGGCAAGGCTACACCTTC.

The chain combines TRBV10-3 with TRBJ1-3; the match to TRBD1 covers 10 bases. CDR1 ENHRY and CDR2 SYGVKD come from the germline V gene. The CDR3 runs 19 residues. V was pared by 6 bases and J by 0 bases, with 14 bases of the junction left unmatched. This chain's CDR3 is CAIRSDPGTGADSGNTIYF. For the CDR3, the DNA is TGTGCCATCAGATCAGACCCGGGGACAGGGGCCGACTCTGGAAACACCATATATTTT.

This clone was detected only a few times. The V call is TRBV5-4, the J call TRBJ1-1; perhaps TRBD1 as D (6 bases). The CDR3 is 15 residues long. The V end lost 4 bases, the J end lost 8 bases, and 21 bases lay between the germline ends. The V gene's germline CDR1 is SGHNT and CDR2 YYREEE (reference sequence). DNA of the CDR3: TGTGCCAGCAGCCGACCGGGGGCGGGGGGAAGAGAAGCTTTCTTT. Its translation is CASSRPGAGGREAFF.

The chain couples TRBV9 to TRBJ2-1, with TRBD2 matching over 8 bases. CDR3 length equals 16 residues. V lost 3 bases and J lost 9; bases outside the gene matches: 14. CDR1 is SGDLS and CDR2 is YYNGEE in the germline V gene. CDR3 sequence (DNA): TGTGCCAGCAGCGCTGCCGCGGGACTAGGATTTGGTGAGCAGTTCTTC. Translated: CASSAAAGLGFGEQFF. Looking up the rest from reference TRBV9 and TRBJ2-1 gives the full variable domain: DSGVTQTPKHLITATGQRVTLRCSPRSGDLSVYWYQQSLDQGLQFLIQYYNGEERAKGNILERFSAQQFPDLHSELNLSSLELGDSALYFCASSAAAGLGFGEQFFGPGTRLTVL.

V gene TRBV5-1 combines with J gene TRBJ2-1, with no clear D. The V gene lost 0 bases and the J gene lost 9 bases, with 10 bases spanning the gap. Germline V gives CDR1 SGHRS, CDR2 YFSETQ. This CDR3 contains 13 residues. CDR3 in DNA: TGCGCCAGCAGCTTGGCCTCACGAGGTGAGCAGTTCTTC. Translating gives CASSLASRGEQFF.

The V gene is TRBV7-9, the J gene TRBJ2-7; 11 nucleotides agree with TRBD2. The CDR3 is 14 amino acids. The germline V gene has CDR1 SEHNR and CDR2 FQNEAQ (reference sequence). V dropped 3 bases and J dropped 7; count of bases not matched to a gene: 5. DNA of the CDR3: TGTGCCAGCAGCTTTACTAGCGGGAGTGAAGAGCAGTACTTC. This codes for CASSFTSGSEEQYF.

V usage is TRBV6-1 and J usage is TRBJ1-5; D gene unclear. The V gene's germline CDR1 is MNHNS and CDR2 SASEGT. The CDR3 extends over 15 amino acids. V lost 5 bases and J 4 bases, leaving 15 bases between the germline ends. The CDR3 nucleotides read TGTGCCAGCAGTACCTACCCGGTACGGAATCAGCCCCAGCATTTT. Protein product: CASSTYPVRNQPQHF.

This chain joins TRBV5-1 and TRBJ2-2, with TRBD2 matching over 14 bases. This CDR3 is 16 amino acids long. The germline V gene encodes CDR1 SGHRS and CDR2 YFSETQ. The J segment lost 3 bases and the V segment lost 7 bases, leaving 5 bases of the junction unmatched. The CDR3: CASAGTSGSDTGELFF. The CDR3 DNA follows: TGCGCCAGCGCCGGGACTAGCGGGAGTGACACCGGGGAGCTGTTTTTT.

This rearrangement joins TRBV27 to TRBJ2-2, with D perhaps TRBD2 (6 bases). This CDR3 is 15 amino acids long. Germline V gene sequence: CDR1 MNHEY, CDR2 SMNVEV (reference sequence). V lost 3 bases to trimming and J lost 0 bases, with 8 bases between them. The CDR3 sequence is CASSFGGSNTGELFF. The CDR3 DNA sequence: TGTGCCAGCAGTTTTGGGGGGTCGAACACCGGGGAGCTGTTTTTT.

The V and J genes are TRBV9 and TRBJ2-1; 8 nucleotides agree with TRBD1. The V gene end was trimmed by 1 base and the J gene end by 6 bases; junction bases not matched to a gene: 9. Germline assignment: CDR1 SGDLS and CDR2 YYNGEE. This CDR3 region has 16 residues. CDR3 sequence reads: CASSVSGQGVSNEQFF. The CDR3 nucleotides read TGTGCCAGCAGCGTATCCGGACAGGGAGTTTCCAATGAGCAGTTCTTC.

The chain has TRBV2 and TRBJ1-5; D gene unclear. Deletions cut 7 bases from V and 7 bases from J, with 14 bases between. This CDR3 comprises 13 residues. Germline CDR1 and CDR2: SNHLY and FYNNEI. The CDR3 coding sequence is TGTGCCAGCACCCCCGCGTTTCGACAGCCCCAGCATTTT. Amino acid sequence: CASTPAFRQPQHF.

This sequence joins TRBV5-6 and TRBJ2-7; 8 bases are shared with TRBD2. V lost 9 bases to trimming and J lost 5 bases; unmatched junction nucleotides: 13. Germline V gene sequence: CDR1 SGHDT, CDR2 YYEEEE. The CDR3 has 14 residues. The CDR3 region is CATKKGGRFDEQYF. As DNA, the CDR3 is TGTGCCACCAAGAAGGGCGGGAGGTTCGACGAGCAGTACTTC.

V gene TRBV5-4 combines with J gene TRBJ2-2; 7 nucleotides match TRBD2. This CDR3 has 15 amino acids. V shed 0 bases, J shed 4 bases, and the junction held 3 bases outside the gene matches. Germline CDR1 SGHNT, CDR2 YYREEE (reference sequence). CDR3 sequence: CASSLVGRATGELFF. For the CDR3, the DNA is TGTGCCAGCAGCTTGGTGGGGAGGGCCACCGGGGAGCTGTTTTTT.

This clone was observed a few times. The J gene is TRBJ1-1, the V gene TRBV6-1, with 7 bases that match TRBD1. V was pared by 3 bases and J by 0 bases, with 4 bases of the junction left unmatched. The germline gives CDR1 MNHNS, CDR2 SASEGT. The CDR3 sequence is 15 residues long. The CDR3 region is CASSDDRVMNTEAFF. CDR3 DNA: TGTGCCAGCAGTGACGACAGGGTCATGAACACTGAAGCTTTCTTT.

The rearrangement uses TRBV25-1 and TRBJ2-3; 7 positions agree with TRBD1. The CDR3 is 15 residues long. The V gene end was trimmed by 4 bases and the J gene end by 6 bases; junction bases not matched to a gene: 10. Germline V gene lookup returns CDR1 MGHDK and CDR2 SYGVNS. This CDR3 reads CASSVPRTGADTQYF. CDR3 sequence (DNA): TGTGCCAGCAGTGTACCCCGGACAGGAGCCGATACGCAGTATTTT.

The chain uses TRBV11-2 and TRBJ2-4; 7 bases map to TRBD1. Trimming cost V 1 base and J 3 bases; bases outside gene matches: 6. The CDR3 length is 16 residues. Germline V gene sequence: CDR1 SGHAT, CDR2 FQNNGV. CDR3 sequence: CASSLVTGEGKNIQYF. In DNA, the CDR3 is TGTGCCAGCAGCTTAGTAACAGGGGAAGGCAAAAACATTCAGTACTTC.

This chain connects TRBV5-5 to TRBJ1-1; 9 bases are a match to TRBD1. V lost 3 bases and J lost 3; bases outside the gene matches: 6. Germline V gene lookup returns CDR1 SGHKS and CDR2 YYEKEE (reference sequence). This CDR3 contains 15 residues. The CDR3 DNA sequence: TGTGCCAGCAGCTCGACGTGGACAGGGGACACTGAAGCTTTCTTT. As protein: CASSSTWTGDTEAFF.

The chain is built from TRBV7-3 and TRBJ1-1; 7 bases are shared with TRBD1. The germline gives CDR1 SGHTA, CDR2 FQGTGA. After removal of 6 bases from V and 2 bases from J, the junction contained 9 bases not matched to a gene. The CDR3 loop spans 15 amino acids. The CDR3 DNA sequence: TGTGCCAGCAGTCCGATGGGACAGCTAAACACTGAAGCTTTCTTT. Translating it yields CASSPMGQLNTEAFF.